The entry below gives a single TCR beta chain sequence along with its context. This sample was taken from a study of T cell responses to AZD1222 COVID-19 vaccine. The wider study: Whether given at about 4 or about 12 weeks, second doses were pooled.

Per germline, CDR1 SGHVS and CDR2 FNYEAQ. This CDR3 is built from 18 residues. The J segment lost 4 bases and the V segment lost 0 bases, leaving 6 bases of the junction unmatched. The table came from immunoSEQ multiplex PCR; TCRdb's copy has only in-frame clones and leaves some out. The table shows 150,000 or so clones, with 90% occurring only once. This chain joins TRBV7-6 and TRBJ2-2; the match to TRBD2 covers 12 bases. The specimen comprised peripheral blood, sampled on day 0 of AZD1222 vaccination. This TCR came from an adult in good health. In DNA, the CDR3 is TGTGCCAGCAGCTTAGCGCTAGCGGGGGGGCCAGGCACCGGGGAGCTGTTTTTT. Translating it yields CASSLALAGGPGTGELFF.